This TCR beta chain was identified in a study of CD4 and CD8 cells across lung adenocarcinoma regions. The CDR3 has 12 residues. Germline V gives CDR1 SGHTA, CDR2 FQGNSA. Donors had localized lung adenocarcinoma, a non-small cell lung cancer. TCRdb called the PCR reads again in MiXCR, with one record for every CDR3 protein. This repertoire shows 3,700 or so distinct CDR3 sequences, approximately 56% found once; its top ten account for less than 25%. The gene calls are TRBV7-2 and TRBJ2-1, with 7 bases fitting TRBD2. The J call may be in error: the DNA end matches TRBJ2-5 better. The material sequenced was CD4+ T cells from the margin of a lung tumor. This TCR came from a female donor with lung adenocarcinoma. The CD4 and CD8 labels of this study may be unreliable. CDR3 residues: CASNPPGGTQYF. The CDR3 DNA reads TGTGCCAGCAACCCCCCGGGGGGGACCCAGTACTTC.